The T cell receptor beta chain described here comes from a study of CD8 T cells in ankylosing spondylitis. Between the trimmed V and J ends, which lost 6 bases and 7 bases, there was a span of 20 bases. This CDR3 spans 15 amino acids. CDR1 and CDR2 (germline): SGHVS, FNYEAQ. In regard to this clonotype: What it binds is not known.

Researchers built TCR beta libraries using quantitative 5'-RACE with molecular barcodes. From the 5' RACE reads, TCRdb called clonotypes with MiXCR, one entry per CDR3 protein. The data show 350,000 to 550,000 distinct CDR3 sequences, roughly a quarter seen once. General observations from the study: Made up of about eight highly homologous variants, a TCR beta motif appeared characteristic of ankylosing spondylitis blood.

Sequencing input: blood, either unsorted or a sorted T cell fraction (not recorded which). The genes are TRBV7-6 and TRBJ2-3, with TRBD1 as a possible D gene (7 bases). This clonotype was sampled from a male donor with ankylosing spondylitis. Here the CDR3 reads CASSLQEGAGYTQYF. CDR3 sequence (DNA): TGTGCCAGCAGTTTACAGGAGGGGGCCGGGTATACGCAGTATTTT.